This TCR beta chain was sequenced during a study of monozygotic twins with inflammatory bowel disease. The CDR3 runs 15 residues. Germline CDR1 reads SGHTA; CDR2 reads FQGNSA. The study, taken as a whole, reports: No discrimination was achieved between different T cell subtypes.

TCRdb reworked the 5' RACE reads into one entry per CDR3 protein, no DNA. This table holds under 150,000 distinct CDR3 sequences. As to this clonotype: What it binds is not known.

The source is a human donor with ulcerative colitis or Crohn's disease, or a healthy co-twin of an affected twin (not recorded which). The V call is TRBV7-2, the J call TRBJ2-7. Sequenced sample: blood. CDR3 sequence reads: CASSLQGWSSYEQYF.